This T cell receptor beta chain was sequenced during a study of T cell responses to AZD1222 COVID-19 vaccine. This table comes from immunoSEQ multiplex PCR, and its TCRdb copy is limited to in-frame clones, with some not included. The sample shows approximately 100,000 clones, around 89% of them seen only once. The source is an adult in good health. The material was peripheral blood, obtained on day 0 of AZD1222 vaccination.

In DNA form, the CDR3 reads TGTGCCAGCAGCCCCATGGGGGGCCAGCCCCAGCATTTT. Its translation: CASSPMGGQPQHF. The chain joins TRBV11-2 to TRBJ1-5; maybe TRBD1 (6 bases). Looked up from germline, CDR1 is SGHAT and CDR2 is FQNNGV. The ends were cut back, 5 bases at V and 7 bases at J, with 12 bases in the middle. CDR3 length: 13 residues.